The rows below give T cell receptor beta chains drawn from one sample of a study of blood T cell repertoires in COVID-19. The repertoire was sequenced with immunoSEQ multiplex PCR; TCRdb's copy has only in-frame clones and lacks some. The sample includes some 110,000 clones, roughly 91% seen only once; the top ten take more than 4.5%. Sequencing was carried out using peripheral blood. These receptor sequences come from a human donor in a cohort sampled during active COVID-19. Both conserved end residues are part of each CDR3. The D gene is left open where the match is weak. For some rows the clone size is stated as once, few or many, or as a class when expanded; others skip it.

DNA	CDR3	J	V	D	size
TGCGCCAGCAGCCCAGGGGGCAGGTACAATGAGCAGTTCTTC	CASSPGGRYNEQFF	TRBJ2-1	TRBV5-1	TRBD1	NA
TGTGCCAGCAGTTACCCCCCCGGGACAGGGAGTGGTCAGCCCCAGCATTTT	CASSYPPGTGSGQPQHF	TRBJ1-5	TRBV6-2/TRBV6-3	TRBD1	NA
TGTGCCAGCAGCCAAGATCAAGGACTAGCGGGAGGGGAGACCCAGTACTTC	CASSQDQGLAGGETQYF	TRBJ2-5	TRBV3-1/TRBV3-2	TRBD2	once
TGTGCCAGCAGGTCAACCAGGGGTACCGGGGAGCTGTTTTTT	CASRSTRGTGELFF	TRBJ2-2	TRBV27	NA	few
TGCGCCAGCAGCCATTTACCGGGACAGGGGGATGAAAAACTGTTTTTT	CASSHLPGQGDEKLFF	TRBJ1-4	TRBV4-1	TRBD1	NA
TGTGCCAGCAGTCACGAGAGGGGGAACTATGGCTACACCTTC	CASSHERGNYGYTF	TRBJ1-2	TRBV2	NA	NA
TGTGCCAGCAGTGACGCAGGGTCCAATCAGCCCCAGCATTTT	CASSDAGSNQPQHF	TRBJ1-5	TRBV25-1	NA	NA
TGCGCCAGCAGCTTGGCCGGACAGGGGCCTTACTACGAGCAGTACTTC	CASSLAGQGPYYEQYF	TRBJ2-7	TRBV5-1	TRBD1	NA
TGTGCCAGCAGACGACGGGATGCTAACTATGGCTACACCTTC	CASRRRDANYGYTF	TRBJ1-2	TRBV28	NA	NA
TGTGCCAGTAAGCCAGGGGGGACTAGAGCGAACACCGGGGAGCTGTTTTTT	CASKPGGTRANTGELFF	TRBJ2-2	TRBV19	NA	NA
TGTGCCAGCAGCGTAGACGGGGGGGCCTACGAGCAGTACTTC	CASSVDGGAYEQYF	TRBJ2-7	TRBV9	TRBD2	NA
TGTGCCAGCAGCTCGACAGTGAACACTGAAGCTTTCTTT	CASSSTVNTEAFF	TRBJ1-1	TRBV7-9	NA	NA
TGTGCCAGCAGTGGGACAGGACGACCCCTCCACTTT	CASSGTGRPLHF	TRBJ1-6	TRBV7-9	TRBD1	NA
TGCAGTGCTAGTTGGCTCTACGAGCAGTACTTC	CSASWLYEQYF	TRBJ2-7	TRBV20-1	NA	NA
TGTGCCAGCAGCTTGGGGGGACAGGAGTTCTTC	CASSLGGQEFF	TRBJ2-1	TRBV12-3/TRBV12-4	TRBD1	NA
TGTGCCAGCAGTAAGTTGGTCCGAAAGGACAGGGGTAGAGATGGCTACACCTTC	CASSKLVRKDRGRDGYTF	TRBJ1-2	TRBV28	TRBD1	NA
TGTGCCAGCAGCCTTGGGACAGCCCAAGAGACCCAGTACTTC	CASSLGTAQETQYF	TRBJ2-5	TRBV7-3	TRBD1	NA
TGTGCCAGCAGCCCCCCGGGGGGTTCCTACAATGAGCAGTTCTTC	CASSPPGGSYNEQFF	TRBJ2-1	TRBV6-5	TRBD2	NA
TGTGCCAGTAGCTCCAGCTCAACCTTGTCCGGACTCGCGGAGCAGTACTTC	CASSSSSTLSGLAEQYF	TRBJ2-7	TRBV19	NA	NA
TGTGCCAGCAGCCCCACGGGGTCTACTAATGAAAAACTGTTTTTT	CASSPTGSTNEKLFF	TRBJ1-4	TRBV7-3	NA	NA
TGTGCCAGCAGCTTTACGGGACAGGGGTCCAATGAGCAGTTCTTC	CASSFTGQGSNEQFF	TRBJ2-1	TRBV11-2	TRBD1	NA
TGTGCCAGCAGACCATTACGGAGGACTGGAAACACCATATATTTT	CASRPLRRTGNTIYF	TRBJ1-3	TRBV6-5	NA	few
TGCGCCAGCAGCTTGGACGGGGAGACCCAGTACTTC	CASSLDGETQYF	TRBJ2-5	TRBV5-1	NA	NA
TGTGCCAGCAGCCAAGATGGCGGGGGGTACACTGAAGCTTTCTTT	CASSQDGGGYTEAFF	TRBJ1-1	TRBV4-2	NA	NA
TGTGCCAGCAGCTTGAAGACTGCTCCCGAGCAGTACTTC	CASSLKTAPEQYF	TRBJ2-7	TRBV5-4	NA	NA
TGCGGAGCGGGAGGGGAAGAGACCCAGTACTTC	CGAGGEETQYF	TRBJ2-5	TRBV20-1	TRBD2	NA
TGTGCCAGCAGCGTTGGGCAGGGGGCGCGTGGGTCTGGCTACACCTTC	CASSVGQGARGSGYTF	TRBJ1-2	TRBV5-6	TRBD1	NA
TGTGCCAGAGGGTGGAATCAGCCCCAGCATTTT	CARGWNQPQHF	TRBJ1-5	TRBV10-3	NA	NA
TGTGCCAGCAGCCCCACGGGGACAAGAACCTACGAGCAGTACTTC	CASSPTGTRTYEQYF	TRBJ2-7	TRBV14	NA	NA
TGTGCCAGCAGCATCCCGGGGGGCTATGAGCAGTTCTTC	CASSIPGGYEQFF	TRBJ2-1	TRBV7-9	NA	NA
TGTGCCAGCAGCCTAGACAGGGCTATCGCAGATACGCAGTATTTT	CASSLDRAIADTQYF	TRBJ2-3	TRBV27	TRBD1	NA
TGTGCCAGCAGCGGCCTACCCTGGACTGGGAGCTCCTACAATGAGCAGTTCTTC	CASSGLPWTGSSYNEQFF	TRBJ2-1	TRBV27	NA	NA
TGTGCCAGCAGCCTTGATCCGGGAAAACTGGCGGATGAGCAGTTCTTC	CASSLDPGKLADEQFF	TRBJ2-1	TRBV7-7	NA	NA
TGTGCCATCACCCCCGGACAGAACTATGGCTACACCTTC	CAITPGQNYGYTF	TRBJ1-2	TRBV10-3	NA	NA
TGTGCCAGCAGCGCCCTCCCTCCTAGCGGGTACACCGGGGAGCTGTTTTTT	CASSALPPSGYTGELFF	TRBJ2-2	TRBV9	TRBD2	NA
TGTGCCAGCAGGACAACAGGGCCTGGAAACACCATATATTTT	CASRTTGPGNTIYF	TRBJ1-3	TRBV27	NA	NA
TGTGCCAGCAGCCAAGAATCCCTCTCTTCCTCCTACGAGCAGTACTTC	CASSQESLSSSYEQYF	TRBJ2-7	TRBV4-2	NA	NA
TGTGCCAGCAGCCCTACTCCGGGACAGGGTTCCAATGAGCAGTTCTTC	CASSPTPGQGSNEQFF	TRBJ2-1	TRBV7-9	TRBD1	NA
TGTGCCAGCAGCTTGGTAAGCGCGCTGCTAGAGACCCAGTACTTC	CASSLVSALLETQYF	TRBJ2-5	TRBV5-6	NA	NA
TGTGCCAGCAGTTACTTCTCTCGCGAGCAGTACTTC	CASSYFSREQYF	TRBJ2-7	TRBV6-2/TRBV6-3	NA	NA
TGCGCCAGCAGCTTGCGAGGGAGCGACAACGAGCAGTACTTC	CASSLRGSDNEQYF	TRBJ2-7	TRBV5-1	NA	NA
TGTGCCACCCAGGACAGGGGCAATCAGCCCCAGCATTTT	CATQDRGNQPQHF	TRBJ1-5	TRBV10-3	TRBD1	NA
TGTGCCAGCAGTTTCAGGGGGTACGAGCAGTACTTC	CASSFRGYEQYF	TRBJ2-7	TRBV27	TRBD1	NA
TGTGCCAGCAGCTTGGTCGGCACCGGGGAGCTGTTTTTT	CASSLVGTGELFF	TRBJ2-2	TRBV5-4	NA	NA
TGCGCCAGCAGCTTGGATCTAGCGGGATGGTCCTACAATGAGCAGTTCTTC	CASSLDLAGWSYNEQFF	TRBJ2-1	TRBV5-1	TRBD2	NA
TGCGCCAGCAGTTTGGGCCATTCGGGGCGGGAGGGAGAGACCCAGTACTTC	CASSLGHSGREGETQYF	TRBJ2-5	TRBV5-1	TRBD2	NA
TGCAGCGTCGAACTCCCCCCAGGGGCCTACACTGAAGCTTTCTTT	CSVELPPGAYTEAFF	TRBJ1-1	TRBV29-1	NA	NA
TGTGCCAGCAGCCGCGAGCGTCAGGGGCAGGATTCTCGCTACGAGCAGTACTTC	CASSRERQGQDSRYEQYF	TRBJ2-7	TRBV11-3	NA	NA
TGTGCCAGTAGGACGGGGGGCACAGATACGCAGTATTTT	CASRTGGTDTQYF	TRBJ2-3	TRBV12-3/TRBV12-4	NA	NA